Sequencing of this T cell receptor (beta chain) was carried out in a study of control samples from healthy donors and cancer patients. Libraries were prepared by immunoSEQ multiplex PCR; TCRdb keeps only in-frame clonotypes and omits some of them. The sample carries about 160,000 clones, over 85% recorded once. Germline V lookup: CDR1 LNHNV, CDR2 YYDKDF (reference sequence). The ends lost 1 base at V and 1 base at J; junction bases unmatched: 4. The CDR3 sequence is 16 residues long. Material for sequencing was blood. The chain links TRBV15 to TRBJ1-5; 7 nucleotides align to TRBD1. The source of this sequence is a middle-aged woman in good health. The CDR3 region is CATSRARTGSNQPQHF. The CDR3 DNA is TGTGCCACCAGCAGAGCTCGGACAGGAAGCAATCAGCCCCAGCATTTT. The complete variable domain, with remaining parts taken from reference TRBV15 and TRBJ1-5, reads DAMVIQNPRYQVTQFGKPVTLSCSQTLNHNVMYWYQQKSSQAPKLLFHYYDKDFNNEADTPDNFQSRRPNTSFCFLDIRSPGLGDTAMYLCATSRARTGSNQPQHFGDGTRLSIL.